This T cell receptor beta chain was documented in a study of T cells after posttransplantation cyclophosphamide. TCRdb's table, derived via immunoSEQ multiplex PCR, lists solely in-frame clones and lacks some. The sample contains roughly 18,000 clones, around four fifths of which appear only once. V shed 3 bases and J shed 3 bases, with 9 bases lying between them. The germline V gene encodes CDR1 SGHAT and CDR2 FQNNGV. The CDR3 is 13 amino acids. Sequenced sample: memory CD4+ T cells sorted from blood. The source is a man in his thirties or forties in good health and a related stem cell transplant donor. The rearrangement links TRBV11-2 to TRBJ2-7, with D possibly matching TRBD1 (5 bases). This CDR3 is CASSFVQGYEQYF. Written as DNA, the CDR3 is TGTGCCAGCAGCTTCGTCCAGGGCTACGAGCAGTACTTC.